One and the same sample provided the 14 T cell receptor beta chains below, sequenced in a study of blood T cell repertoires in COVID-19 (TCRdb year 2020). The library relied on the immunoSEQ multiplex PCR assay. Drawn from immuneACCESS, this table holds only the in-frame rearrangements with V and J called that TCRdb kept. Clones are partly lost; checked studies trace under half to an unresolved V gene and leave the rest unexplained. The table for this sample lists roughly 100,000 clones; 85% to 90% of them were counted only once. The ten largest make up around 2.9% of the sample. Sequencing used peripheral blood. These receptors all come from a man between 45 and 60 years old with active or convalescent COVID-19.

This chain connects TRBV9 to TRBJ2-1; 12 bases line up with TRBD1. The ends lost 6 bases at V and 2 bases at J; junction bases unmatched: 9. The CDR3 runs 17 residues. Germline CDR1 reads SGDLS; CDR2 reads YYNGEE. This CDR3 reads CASTRGGQGATYNEQFF. The DNA of the CDR3 is TGTGCCAGCACTCGCGGGGGACAGGGGGCGACCTACAATGAGCAGTTCTTC.

V gene TRBV27 combines with J gene TRBJ2-7; 10 nucleotides match TRBD1. Trimming took 6 bases from V and 2 from J; bases not matched to a gene: 7. CDR1 is MNHEY and CDR2 is SMNVEV in the germline V gene (reference sequence). The CDR3 runs to 15 residues. CDR3 DNA: TGTGCCAGCAGATCCTCGGGACAGGGGACCTACGAGCAGTACTTC. It yields the protein CASRSSGQGTYEQYF.

This rearrangement joins TRBV11-2 to TRBJ1-1; TRBD1 might be the D (5 bases). Trimming stripped 6 bases from V and 4 bases from J, with 15 bases between. This CDR3 comprises 14 residues. Germline V lookup: CDR1 SGHAT, CDR2 FQNNGV. CDR3 protein: CASRGRAPTTEAFF. The CDR3 nucleotides read TGTGCCAGCAGGGGCAGGGCTCCGACCACTGAAGCTTTCTTT.

The table lists this clone with a count of one. The chain links TRBV28 to TRBJ2-3; TRBD2 agrees at 11 bases. V lost 3 bases to trimming and J lost 3 bases; unmatched junction nucleotides: 2. Germline V gene data show CDR1 as MDHEN and CDR2 as SYDVKM. This CDR3 spans 15 amino acids. The CDR3 DNA is TGTGCCAGCAGTTTGGGACTAGCGGAAACAGATACGCAGTATTTT. It specifies CASSLGLAETDTQYF.

CDR3 nucleotides: TGTGCCTGGAGTGAAGACAAACCCGAAGCTTTCTTT. Translation gives CAWSEDKPEAFF. The chain combines TRBV30 with TRBJ1-1; no clear D. Germline V CDR1 and CDR2: GTSNPN, SVGIG (reference sequence). The CDR3 covers 12 residues. Trimming removed 1 base at V and 8 bases at J, with 11 bases between.

This rearrangement joins TRBV19 to TRBJ2-1, with 9 bases identical to TRBD1. The junction had 11 bases not matched to a gene; V was cut back by 8 bases and J by 3 bases. CDR1 is LNHDA, CDR2 SQIVND, per germline (reference sequence). The CDR3 runs to 16 residues. Written as DNA, the CDR3 is TGTGCCAGTCGGGGAAATCCGGGACAGGGCTACAATGAGCAGTTCTTC. It yields the protein CASRGNPGQGYNEQFF.

The rearrangement joins TRBV29-1 to TRBJ2-2; D unclear. The germline V gene has CDR1 SQVTM and CDR2 ANQGSEA. This CDR3 comprises 14 residues. V gave up 3 bases and J gave up 2 bases, with 10 bases separating them. CDR3 residues: CSVETGSNTGELFF. In nucleotides, the CDR3 is TGCAGCGTTGAGACCGGGTCTAACACCGGGGAGCTGTTTTTT.

The chain has TRBV28 and TRBJ1-6; 8 bases match TRBD1. The CDR3 extends over 13 amino acids. CDR1 and CDR2 (germline): MDHEN, SYDVKM. The V gene end was trimmed by 10 bases and the J gene end by 7 bases; junction bases not matched to a gene: 6. CDR3 region: CATVGQGNSPLHF. The CDR3 DNA reads TGTGCCACCGTCGGACAGGGAAATTCACCCCTCCACTTT. Filled out from reference TRBV28 and TRBJ1-6, the complete variable domain reads DVKVTQSSRYLVKRTGEKVFLECVQDMDHENMFWYRQDPGLGLRLIYFSYDVKMKEKGDIPEGYSVSREKKERFSLILESASTNQTSMYLCATVGQGNSPLHFGNGTRLTVT.

The rearrangement joins TRBV7-2 to TRBJ2-3, with 10 bases fitting TRBD1. This CDR3 spans 15 amino acids. The V segment lost 5 bases and the J segment 3 bases; nucleotides outside the gene matches: 5. CDR1 is SGHTA, CDR2 FQGNSA, per germline. The chain's CDR3 is CASSERTGGTDTQYF. The CDR3 DNA reads TGTGCCAGCAGCGAGAGGACAGGGGGAACAGATACGCAGTATTTT.

Written as DNA, the CDR3 is TGTGCCATCAGCCCCCAGGGGAACACTGAAGCTTTCTTT. Amino acid sequence: CAISPQGNTEAFF. The rearrangement links TRBV10-3 to TRBJ1-1; weak D call: TRBD1 (5 bases). From germline, CDR1 is ENHRY and CDR2 SYGVKD. This CDR3 has 13 residues. Deletions cut 6 bases from V and 1 base from J, with 9 bases between.

V and J are TRBV28 and TRBJ1-1; 10 bases are a match to TRBD1. The CDR3 covers 14 residues. Germline lookup yields CDR1 MDHEN and CDR2 SYDVKM. Germline trimming cut 4 bases from V and 5 bases from J; bases unmatched to any gene: 4. CDR3 amino acids: CASSSPGQGTEAFF. CDR3 coding DNA: TGTGCCAGCAGTTCTCCGGGACAGGGGACTGAAGCTTTCTTT.

This chain connects TRBV18 to TRBJ1-1; D is undetermined. The germline CDR1 and CDR2 sequences are KGHSH and LQKENI. The CDR3 contains 13 residues. V dropped 3 bases and J dropped 5 bases, with 10 bases sitting between them. The CDR3 bases are TGTGCCAGCTCACCCGCAGGTCATACTGAAGCTTTCTTT. Its translation is CASSPAGHTEAFF.

The rearrangement uses TRBV30 and TRBJ2-1, with a weak D call TRBD2 (6 bases). Trimming took off 0 bases at V and 4 bases at J, with 10 bases between the two ends. This CDR3 is built from 14 residues. CDR1 is GTSNPN and CDR2 is SVGIG in the germline V gene (reference sequence). Here the CDR3 reads CAWSVGRGYNEQFF. The CDR3 DNA reads TGTGCCTGGAGTGTAGGGCGGGGATACAATGAGCAGTTCTTC.

This clone was observed once. This chain joins TRBV9 and TRBJ2-1, with 8 bases that match TRBD2. This CDR3 has 14 residues. V lost 3 bases to trimming and J lost 5 bases; unmatched junction nucleotides: 4. Germline V gene lookup returns CDR1 SGDLS and CDR2 YYNGEE. The CDR3 sequence is CASSASGPHNEQFF. CDR3 in DNA: TGTGCCAGCAGCGCTAGCGGGCCACACAATGAGCAGTTCTTC.